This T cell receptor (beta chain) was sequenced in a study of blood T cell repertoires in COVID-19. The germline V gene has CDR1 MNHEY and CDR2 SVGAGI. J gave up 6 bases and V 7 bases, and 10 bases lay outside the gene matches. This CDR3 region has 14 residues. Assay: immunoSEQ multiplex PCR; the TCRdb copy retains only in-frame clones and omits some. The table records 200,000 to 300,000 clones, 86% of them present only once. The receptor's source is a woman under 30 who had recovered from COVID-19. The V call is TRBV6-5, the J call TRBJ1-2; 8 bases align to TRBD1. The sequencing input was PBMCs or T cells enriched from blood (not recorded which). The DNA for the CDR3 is TGTGCCAGCACCCGATCTCAGGGGGCTCATGGCTACACCTTC. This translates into CASTRSQGAHGYTF.